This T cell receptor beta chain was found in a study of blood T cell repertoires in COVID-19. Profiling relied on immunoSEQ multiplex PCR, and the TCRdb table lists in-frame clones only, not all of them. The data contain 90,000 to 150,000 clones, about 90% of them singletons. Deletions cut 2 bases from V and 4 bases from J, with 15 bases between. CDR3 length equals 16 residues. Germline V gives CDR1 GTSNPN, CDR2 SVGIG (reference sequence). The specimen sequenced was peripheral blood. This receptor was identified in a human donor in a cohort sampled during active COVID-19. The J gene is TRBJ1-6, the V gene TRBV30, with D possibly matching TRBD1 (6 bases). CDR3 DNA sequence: TGTGCCTGGAGTAAAGGACAGACTTTTTATAATTCACCCCTCCACTTT. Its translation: CAWSKGQTFYNSPLHF. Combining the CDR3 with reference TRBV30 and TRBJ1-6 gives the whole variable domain SQTIHQWPATLVQPVGSPLSLECTVEGTSNPNLYWYRQAAGRGLQLLFYSVGIGQISSEVPQNLSASRPQDRQFILSSKKLLLSDSGFYLCAWSKGQTFYNSPLHFGNGTRLTVT.